This T cell receptor beta chain was profiled in a study of immune evolution from preneoplasia to lung adenocarcinoma. Findings and caveats of the study: From normal lung to invasive adenocarcinoma, top clone frequencies appeared to decrease. T cell clonality was higher in KRAS-mutant than EGFR-mutant or wild-type nodules.

The V and J ends lost 10 bases and 4 bases respectively, with 11 bases between them. This CDR3 is built from 11 residues. Germline CDR1 is SNHLY and CDR2 is FYNNEI. Resections took place in Japan or China from the mid-2010s to the late 2010s. Sequencing was performed with immunoSEQ multiplex PCR; in TCRdb, only in-frame clones are kept and a portion is missing. The sample comprises several thousand clones, roughly 82% of which are singletons, and 6.5% to 8% rests with the top ten. As to this clone: Antigen: not known.

V gene TRBV2 combines with J gene TRBJ2-7; TRBD1 is a possible D gene (6 bases). Sequencing was carried out using FFPE invasive lung adenocarcinoma tissue. This clonotype originated in a person in their 70s with invasive lung adenocarcinoma. The DNA of the CDR3 is TGTGCCACTCTCCAGGGGTACGAGCAGTACTTC. Its translation is CATLQGYEQYF.